This TCR beta chain was found in a study of PD-L1 blockade in urothelial cancer. Study as a whole: Male sex and bladder-origin urothelial cancer were recorded for about 85% of the roughly 30 patients. Anywhere from 0 to 3 prior chemotherapy regimens had been received by patients.

Spiking of synthetic TCR analog templates was performed in each PCR. Clones were read by immunoSEQ multiplex PCR, and TCRdb kept only the in-frame ones, dropping some. This table has roughly 41,000 clones, 70% to 85% appearing once. This CDR3 has 15 amino acids. Germline CDR1 SGHRS, CDR2 YFSETQ. V lost 4 bases and J lost 4, with 17 bases in between. The receptor was derived from a man in his fifties or sixties with urothelial cancer. The rearrangement links TRBV5-1 to TRBJ1-1, with D perhaps matching TRBD1 (6 bases). The sample was PBMCs, taken around atezolizumab (anti-PD-L1) treatment. The CDR3 loop reads CASSPRGAQSTEAFF. In DNA, the CDR3 is TGCGCCAGCAGCCCACGGGGGGCCCAAAGCACTGAAGCTTTCTTT.